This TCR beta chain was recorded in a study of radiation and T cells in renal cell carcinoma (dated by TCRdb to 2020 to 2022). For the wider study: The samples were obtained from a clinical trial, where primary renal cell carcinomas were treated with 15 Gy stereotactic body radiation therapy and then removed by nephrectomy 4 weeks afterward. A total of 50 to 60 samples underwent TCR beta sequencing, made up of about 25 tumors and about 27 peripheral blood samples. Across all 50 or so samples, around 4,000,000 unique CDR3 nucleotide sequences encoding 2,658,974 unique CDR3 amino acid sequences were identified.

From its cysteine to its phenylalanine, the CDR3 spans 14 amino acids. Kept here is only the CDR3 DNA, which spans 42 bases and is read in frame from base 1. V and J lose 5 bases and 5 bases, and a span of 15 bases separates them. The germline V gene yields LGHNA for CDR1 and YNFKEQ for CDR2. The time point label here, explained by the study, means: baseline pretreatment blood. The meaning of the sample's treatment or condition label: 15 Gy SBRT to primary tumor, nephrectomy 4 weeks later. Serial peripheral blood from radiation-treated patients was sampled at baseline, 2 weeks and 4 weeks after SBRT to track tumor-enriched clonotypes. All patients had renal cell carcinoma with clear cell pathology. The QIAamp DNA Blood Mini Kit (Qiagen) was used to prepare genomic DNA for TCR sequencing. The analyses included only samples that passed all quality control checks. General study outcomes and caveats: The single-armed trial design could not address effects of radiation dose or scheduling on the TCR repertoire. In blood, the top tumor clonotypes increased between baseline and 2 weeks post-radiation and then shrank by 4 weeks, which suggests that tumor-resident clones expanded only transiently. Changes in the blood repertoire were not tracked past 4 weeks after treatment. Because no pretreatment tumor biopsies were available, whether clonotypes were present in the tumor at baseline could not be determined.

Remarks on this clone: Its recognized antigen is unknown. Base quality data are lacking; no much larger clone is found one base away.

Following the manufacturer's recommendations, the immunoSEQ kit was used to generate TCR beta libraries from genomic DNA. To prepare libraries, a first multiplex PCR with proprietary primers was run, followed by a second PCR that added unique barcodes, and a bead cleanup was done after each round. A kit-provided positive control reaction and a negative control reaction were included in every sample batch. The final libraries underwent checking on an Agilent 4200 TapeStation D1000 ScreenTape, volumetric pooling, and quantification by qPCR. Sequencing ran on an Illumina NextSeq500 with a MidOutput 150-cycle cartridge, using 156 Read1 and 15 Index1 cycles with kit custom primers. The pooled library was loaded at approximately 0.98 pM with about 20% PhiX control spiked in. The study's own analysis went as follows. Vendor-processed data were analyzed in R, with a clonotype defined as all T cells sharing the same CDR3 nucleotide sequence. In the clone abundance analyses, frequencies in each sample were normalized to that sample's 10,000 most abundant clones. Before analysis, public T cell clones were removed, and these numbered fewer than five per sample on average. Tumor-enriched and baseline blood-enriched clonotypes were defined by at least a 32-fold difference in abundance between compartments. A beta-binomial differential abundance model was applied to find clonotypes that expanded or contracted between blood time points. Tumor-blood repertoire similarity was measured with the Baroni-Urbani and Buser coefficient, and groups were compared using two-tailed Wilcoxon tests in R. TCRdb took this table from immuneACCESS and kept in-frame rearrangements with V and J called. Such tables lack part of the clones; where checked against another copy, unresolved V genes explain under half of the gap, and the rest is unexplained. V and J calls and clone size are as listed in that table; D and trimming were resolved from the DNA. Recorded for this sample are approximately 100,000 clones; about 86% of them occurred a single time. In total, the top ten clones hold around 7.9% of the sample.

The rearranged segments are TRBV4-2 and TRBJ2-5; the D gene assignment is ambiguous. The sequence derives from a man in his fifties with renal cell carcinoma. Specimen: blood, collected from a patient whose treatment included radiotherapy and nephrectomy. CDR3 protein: CASSKSWDEETQYF. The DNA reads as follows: TGTGCCAGCAGCAAAAGTTGGGATGAGGAGACCCAGTACTTC.